This TCR beta chain was observed in a study of blood T cell repertoires in COVID-19. Study-wide context: The origin of the acute and convalescent COVID-19 samples was the United States, Italy and Spain. The analysed material was cDNA or gDNA that came from T cells, B-cell-depleted T cells, or PBMCs.

As originally analysed: Amplification of reference gene primers provided the estimated nucleated cell counts. Here immunoSEQ multiplex PCR was the method, and the copy in TCRdb shows in-frame clones only, minus some. The V and J calls and clone size were taken over from that table, and D and trimming were inferred from the DNA. This sample yields 90,000 to 150,000 clones, of which roughly 81% are seen a single time; less than 11% belongs to the top ten. V was trimmed by 3 bases and J by 6 bases, leaving 18 bases between them. CDR1 and CDR2 (germline): MDHEN, SYDVKM. This CDR3 spans 15 amino acids. The specimen was peripheral blood. The V and J genes are TRBV28 and TRBJ2-7; weak D call: TRBD2 (7 bases). The sequence derives from a human donor in a cohort sampled during active COVID-19. CDR3 sequence: CASSLGGLSMREQYF. The CDR3 bases are TGTGCCAGCAGTTTGGGGGGGCTTAGTATGCGCGAGCAGTACTTC.